Listed below are T cell receptor beta chains from one sample, sequenced in a study of technical replicates of blood from a handful of donors. Sequencing was performed with immunoSEQ multiplex PCR; in TCRdb, only in-frame clones are kept and a portion is missing. The repertoire holds 66,000 or so clones, with over 75% as singletons. The sequenced sample was PBMCs. The receptors come from a human donor in good health. Some clones in this sample may be carry-over from other donors' samples. Each CDR3 is given with its conserved first and last residue. A D gene is named only where the DNA matches it firmly. For some rows the clone size is stated as once, few or many, or as a class when expanded; others skip it.

d_gene: TRBD1; j_gene: TRBJ1-1; v_gene: TRBV10-3; abundance: -; CDR3nt: TGTGCCATCAGAGTACAGGGGTTGAACACTGAAGCTTTCTTT; CDR3aa: CAIRVQGLNTEAFF
d_gene: TRBD2; j_gene: TRBJ2-5; v_gene: TRBV7-2; abundance: -; CDR3nt: TGTGCCAGCAGCTTAACACTAGCGGGGGGGCAAGAGACCCAGTACTTC; CDR3aa: CASSLTLAGGQETQYF
d_gene: TRBD1; j_gene: TRBJ2-5; v_gene: TRBV5-1; abundance: -; CDR3nt: TGCGCCAGCAACCGGGACAGTCAAGAGACCCAGTACTTC; CDR3aa: CASNRDSQETQYF
d_gene: -; j_gene: TRBJ2-7; v_gene: TRBV7-9; abundance: -; CDR3nt: TGTGCCAGCAGCTTAGCGCGAGACGAGCAGTACTTC; CDR3aa: CASSLARDEQYF
d_gene: -; j_gene: TRBJ1-2; v_gene: TRBV19; abundance: -; CDR3nt: TGTGCCAGTAGTCCTCGAGAGAGCCATGGCTACACCTTC; CDR3aa: CASSPRESHGYTF
d_gene: -; j_gene: TRBJ1-5; v_gene: TRBV25-1; abundance: -; CDR3nt: TGTGCCAGCAGTGAGTCGGACAGAAACAATCAGCCCCAGCATTTT; CDR3aa: CASSESDRNNQPQHF
d_gene: TRBD2; j_gene: TRBJ2-5; v_gene: TRBV9; abundance: -; CDR3nt: TGTGCCAGCAGCCCAGGGACTAGCGGGGGTACCCAAGAGACCCAGTACTTC; CDR3aa: CASSPGTSGGTQETQYF
d_gene: -; j_gene: TRBJ2-1; v_gene: TRBV6-5; abundance: -; CDR3nt: TGTGCCAGCAGACCCCGTCCCGGGACCGGGAGTGAGCAGTTCTTC; CDR3aa: CASRPRPGTGSEQFF
d_gene: TRBD1; j_gene: TRBJ2-7; v_gene: TRBV30; abundance: -; CDR3nt: TGTGCCGCAGACAGGGGGGGCTACGAGCAGTACTTC; CDR3aa: CAADRGGYEQYF
d_gene: TRBD1; j_gene: TRBJ1-2; v_gene: TRBV6-6; abundance: once; CDR3nt: TGTGCCAGCAGTTCTGGGACAGGTCATGGGGGCTACACCTTC; CDR3aa: CASSSGTGHGGYTF
d_gene: TRBD1; j_gene: TRBJ2-2; v_gene: TRBV19; abundance: -; CDR3nt: TGTGCCAGTAGTTCCGGGACAGTGTATACCGGGGAGCTGTTTTTT; CDR3aa: CASSSGTVYTGELFF
d_gene: -; j_gene: TRBJ1-1; v_gene: TRBV10-2; abundance: -; CDR3nt: TGCGCCAGCAGTGAGCAGGGTGGCACTGAAGCTTTCTTT; CDR3aa: CASSEQGGTEAFF
d_gene: TRBD2; j_gene: TRBJ2-1; v_gene: TRBV7-3; abundance: -; CDR3nt: TGTGCCAGCAGCTTCGGGACTAGCGGGGGGGCGCGCTCCTACAATGAGCAGTTCTTC; CDR3aa: CASSFGTSGGARSYNEQFF
d_gene: -; j_gene: TRBJ2-1; v_gene: TRBV4-1; abundance: once; CDR3nt: TGCGCCAGCAGCCAAGATATTTACACGCACGAGCAGTTCTTC; CDR3aa: CASSQDIYTHEQFF
d_gene: TRBD1; j_gene: TRBJ1-1; v_gene: TRBV7-3; abundance: -; CDR3nt: TGTGCCAGCAGCTTAGGGACAGGGAACACTGAAGCTTTCTTT; CDR3aa: CASSLGTGNTEAFF
d_gene: -; j_gene: TRBJ2-1; v_gene: TRBV21-1; abundance: -; CDR3nt: TGTGCCAGCAGCAAAGATCTACAGGGAATCAGGTATCGGAATAACTACAATGAGCAGTTCTTC; CDR3aa: CASSKDLQGIRYRNNYNEQFF